This is a list of T cell receptor beta chains from one sample in a study of human T cells and chemical hapten exposure. Via MiXCR, TCRdb re-called the RACE reads, giving one row per CDR3 protein. The sample holds some 91,000 distinct CDR3 sequences, 12% seen once. The input for sequencing was whole blood, taken in connection with sensitization to the hapten diphenylcyclopropenone (DPC). The receptors here all came from a woman between 35 and 50 years old with alopecia areata. Some clones in this sample may be carry-over from other donors' samples. The CDR3 runs from the conserved cysteine through the conserved F or W. D genes are given only for firm matches. Some rows have no size entry. The others give once, few or many, or a class for an expanded clone.

j_call v_call d_call clone_size cdr3_nt cdr3_aa
TRBJ2-2 TRBV20-1 - once TGCAGTGCTAGTTGGGGGGCCGGGGAGCTGTTTTTT CSASWGAGELFF
TRBJ2-3 TRBV11-1 - - TGTGCCAGCAGCCGGACTGGGCTCGAGGGGGATACGCAGTATTTT CASSRTGLEGDTQYF
TRBJ2-5 TRBV2 - few TGTGCCAGCAGAGAACAAGAGACCCAGTACTTC CASREQETQYF
TRBJ2-1 TRBV10-3 TRBD2 few TGTGCCATCAGTGGGACTAGCCGGTACAATGAGCAGTTCTTC CAISGTSRYNEQFF
TRBJ1-1 TRBV6-2/TRBV6-3 TRBD1 - TGTGCCAGCAGTAAGATGTGGCAGGGGGAGAACACTGAAGCTTTCTTT CASSKMWQGENTEAFF
TRBJ1-4 TRBV27 - - TGTGCCAGCAGTTTATCTAGGGGGGAAAAACTGTTTTTT CASSLSRGEKLFF
TRBJ2-3 TRBV7-9 TRBD2 few TGTGCCAGCAGGAATGGGACTACCCGATCAGATACGCAGTATTTT CASRNGTTRSDTQYF
TRBJ1-3 TRBV18 - - TGTGCCAGCTCACCACCGGAGCAGCTCTCTGGAAACACCATATATTTT CASSPPEQLSGNTIYF
TRBJ2-5 TRBV29-1 TRBD1 - TGCAGCGTTCCGCAGGGGGCCAAGACCCAGTACTTC CSVPQGAKTQYF
TRBJ1-6 TRBV11-1 TRBD1 once TGTGCCAGCAGCCGCGAGGGACAGGTTAATAATTCACCCCTCCACTTT CASSREGQVNNSPLHF
TRBJ2-5 TRBV11-3 - - TGTGCCAGCCAGGTCCGAGAGACCCAGTACTTC CASQVRETQYF
TRBJ2-1 TRBV2 TRBD2 - TGTGCCAGCAGGAGACTAGCGGGAGACTTCCGTGAGCAGTTCTTC CASRRLAGDFREQFF
TRBJ2-7 TRBV20-1 TRBD2 - TGCAGTGCTAGGTGGACTAGCGGTTCCTACGAGCAGTACTTC CSARWTSGSYEQYF
TRBJ1-2 TRBV6-5 - few TGTGCCAGCAGTTACTCGGAGGGCCTCTATGGCTACACCTTC CASSYSEGLYGYTF
TRBJ1-6 TRBV20-1 - many TGCAGTGCTAGAGAGTCGGCCTCGATGAGAAATTCACCCCTCCACTTT CSARESASMRNSPLHF
TRBJ2-5 TRBV2 - - TGTGCCAGCAGTACGGACTTCCAAGAGACCCAGTACTTC CASSTDFQETQYF
TRBJ2-3 TRBV29-1 - - TGCAGCGTTGAAGAACAGAGCACAGATACGCAGTATTTT CSVEEQSTDTQYF
TRBJ2-7 TRBV18 TRBD1 many TGTGCCAGCTCACCCACAGGGGCGACCTACGAGCAGTACTTC CASSPTGATYEQYF
TRBJ2-3 TRBV9 - few TGTGCCAGCAGCCCCCAAGCGCCCCCAGATACGCAGTATTTT CASSPQAPPDTQYF
TRBJ1-5 TRBV7-9 - once TGTGCCAGCAGCTTAGCGCCCCAGCCCCAGCATTTT CASSLAPQPQHF
TRBJ2-6 TRBV4-2 TRBD1 - TGTGCCAGCAGCCAAGAGGGACAGAGCTCTGGGGCCAACGTCCTGACTTTC CASSQEGQSSGANVLTF
TRBJ2-5 TRBV4-3 TRBD1 few TGCGCCAGCAGCCAGACTCAAAGGGGACAGGGTCCTCGAGAGACCCAGTACTTC CASSQTQRGQGPRETQYF
TRBJ1-1 TRBV11-1 - - TGTGCCAGCAGCTTAGCGCGAGTGAGGACTGAAGCTTTCTTT CASSLARVRTEAFF
TRBJ2-1 TRBV28 - many TGTGCCAGCAGTTTAGCAGACGCTGAGCAGTTCTTC CASSLADAEQFF
TRBJ2-3 TRBV6-5 TRBD2 few TGTGCCAGCAGTTCGCGGACTAGCGGGGGGACGAGCACAGATACGCAGTATTTT CASSSRTSGGTSTDTQYF
TRBJ2-3 TRBV15 - large TGTGCCACCAGCACCCAAAGCGATGGCACAGATACGCAGTATTTT CATSTQSDGTDTQYF
TRBJ1-2 TRBV5-1 - - TGCGCCAGCAGCTTGGGACAGGTTCACTATGGCTACACCTTC CASSLGQVHYGYTF
TRBJ2-1 TRBV5-1 TRBD2 - TGCGCCAGCCTCGCGACTAGCGGGAGGGGCAATGAGCAGTTCTTC CASLATSGRGNEQFF
TRBJ1-1 TRBV6-2/TRBV6-3 TRBD1 - TGTGCCAGCAGGCGCGGGACAGCGAACACTGAAGCTTTCTTT CASRRGTANTEAFF
TRBJ2-7 TRBV20-1 - - TGCAGTGCTAGAGACTCCCTTTTGGACGAGCAGTACTTC CSARDSLLDEQYF
TRBJ2-7 TRBV27 - many TGTGCCAGCAGTCTCCAAGCGGACCCCTACGAGCAGTACTTC CASSLQADPYEQYF
TRBJ2-2 TRBV5-1 - many TGCGCCAGCAGCTTGTACACGTCGAACACCGGGGAGCTGTTTTTT CASSLYTSNTGELFF
TRBJ2-1 TRBV19 - - TGTGCCAGTAGTATAGGCAGGCCCTCCTACAATGAGCAGTTCTTC CASSIGRPSYNEQFF
TRBJ2-5 TRBV5-1 - - TGCGCCAGCAGCTTGGAGGGCAGCGACTGGGAGACCCAGTACTTC CASSLEGSDWETQYF
TRBJ1-6 TRBV5-1 TRBD1 few TGCGCCAGCAGCTTGTCCGGACAGGGGACGGGATCACCCCTCCACTTT CASSLSGQGTGSPLHF
TRBJ2-7 TRBV10-3 - - TGTGCCATCAGTGATGAGGGTTACGAGCAGTACTTC CAISDEGYEQYF
TRBJ2-3 TRBV19 TRBD1 - TGTGCCAGTAGCCTAGACAGGGGAGGCACAGATACGCAGTATTTT CASSLDRGGTDTQYF
TRBJ2-3 TRBV4-2 - - TGTGCCAGCAGCCAAGGCCGACAGCGAAGCACAGATACGCAGTATTTT CASSQGRQRSTDTQYF
TRBJ2-3 TRBV29-1 - few TGCAGCGTTGAACACAGCACAGATACGCAGTATTTT CSVEHSTDTQYF
TRBJ1-3 TRBV7-2 - - TGTGCCAGCAGCTGGCAGGGAACGGGATATTTT CASSWQGTGYF
TRBJ2-7 TRBV12-3/TRBV12-4 TRBD1 few TGTGCCAGCAGTTCTCGCGGACAGGGGTACGAGCAGTACTTC CASSSRGQGYEQYF
TRBJ2-7 TRBV3-1 - few TGTGCCAGCAGCCAAGAAGGGGTCTACGAGCAGTACTTC CASSQEGVYEQYF
TRBJ2-4 TRBV21-1 - many TGTGCCAGCAGCAAAGCGCTGAGGGGCAGAAAAAACATTCAGTACTTC CASSKALRGRKNIQYF
TRBJ2-5 TRBV6-5 - few TGTGCCAGCAGTTACGGTATAGAGCAGACCCAGTACTTC CASSYGIEQTQYF
TRBJ2-3 TRBV7-3 TRBD2 - TGTGCCAGCAGCTTAAGTGTCGCTAGCGGAGATACGCAGTATTTT CASSLSVASGDTQYF
TRBJ2-4 TRBV4-3 TRBD1 few TGCGCCAGCAGCCGCGACAGGGGGGTGGCCAAAAACATTCAGTACTTC CASSRDRGVAKNIQYF
TRBJ2-5 TRBV7-9 - - TGTGCCAGCAGCCTCCCAGGGATACAAGAGACCCAGTACTTC CASSLPGIQETQYF
TRBJ1-5 TRBV10-3 TRBD1 few TGTGCCATCAGTGAGGACAGGGTCAATCAGCCCCAGCATTTT CAISEDRVNQPQHF
TRBJ2-2 TRBV19 - few TGTGCCAGTAGTCGGCCCGGGACCCCACCCGGGGAGCTGTTTTTT CASSRPGTPPGELFF
TRBJ2-5 TRBV5-4 TRBD2 few TGTGCCAGCAGCTCTGGGACTAGCGGGACAGTAAAAGAGACCCAGTACTTC CASSSGTSGTVKETQYF
TRBJ2-1 TRBV29-1 - few TGCAGCGTTGAACCGGGCGGGCGGCCCAATGAGCAGTTCTTC CSVEPGGRPNEQFF